This T cell receptor (beta chain) was captured by sequencing in a study of CXCR3-negative and CXCR3-positive naive CD8 T cells. Study-wide background: Roughly 140 million TRB reads in total, about 1.5 +/- 0.3 million per library. Study-level points and caveats: Naive subsets expressed similar surface CD5; TRB CDR3 features served to infer TCR strength. The TRB CDR3s that CXCR3-positive naive cells carried were more hydrophobic than those of CXCR3-negative naive cells. Cryopreservation partially decreased CXCR3 expression, and most assays used fresh PBMCs. For memory CD8+ cells diversity was much lower, but both naive subsets had comparably high diversity.

The libraries of TRB cDNA were constructed through 5' RACE using UMI labels. TCRdb reprocessed the 5' RACE reads, keeping one entry per CDR3 protein, no DNA. This listing includes 110,000 or so distinct CDR3 sequences. In regard to this clonotype: Its antigen is not known.

Germline V lookup: CDR1 MDHEN, CDR2 SYDVKM. The CDR3 is made up of 15 amino acids. The source material was naive CXCR3+ CD8+ T cells from blood. Specified subset: CD45RO-CCR7+CD27+CD95- naive CD8+ T cells expressing CXCR3 (TNR3+). The TCR sequence derives from a human donor in good health. Some clones in this sample may be carry-over from other donors' samples. The chain carries TRBV28 and TRBJ2-2; TCRdb returns TRBD2, unconfirmable since there is no DNA. This CDR3 reads CASSLTGGPDGELFF.